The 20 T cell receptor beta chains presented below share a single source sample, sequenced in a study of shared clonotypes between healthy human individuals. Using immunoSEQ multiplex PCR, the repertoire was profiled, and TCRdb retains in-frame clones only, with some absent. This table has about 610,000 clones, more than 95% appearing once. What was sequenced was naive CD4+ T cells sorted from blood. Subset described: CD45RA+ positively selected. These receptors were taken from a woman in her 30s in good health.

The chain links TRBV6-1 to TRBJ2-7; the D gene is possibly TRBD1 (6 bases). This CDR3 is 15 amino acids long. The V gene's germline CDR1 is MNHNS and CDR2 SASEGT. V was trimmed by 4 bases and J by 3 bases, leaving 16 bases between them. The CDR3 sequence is CASSVYPGQNYEQYF. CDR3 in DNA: TGTGCCAGCAGTGTTTATCCGGGACAAAACTACGAGCAGTACTTC.

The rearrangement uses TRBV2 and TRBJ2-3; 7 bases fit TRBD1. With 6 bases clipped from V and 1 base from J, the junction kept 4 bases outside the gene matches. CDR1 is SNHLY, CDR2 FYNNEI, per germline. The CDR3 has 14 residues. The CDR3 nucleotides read TGTGCCAGCAGCTCACAGGGGCGCACAGATACGCAGTATTTT. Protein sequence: CASSSQGRTDTQYF.

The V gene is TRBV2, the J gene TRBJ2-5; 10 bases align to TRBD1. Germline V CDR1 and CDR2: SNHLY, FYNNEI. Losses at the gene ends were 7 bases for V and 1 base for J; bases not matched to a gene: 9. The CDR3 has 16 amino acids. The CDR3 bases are TGTGCCAGCAATACCCGGGACAGGGGATCCCAAGAGACCCAGTACTTC. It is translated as CASNTRDRGSQETQYF.

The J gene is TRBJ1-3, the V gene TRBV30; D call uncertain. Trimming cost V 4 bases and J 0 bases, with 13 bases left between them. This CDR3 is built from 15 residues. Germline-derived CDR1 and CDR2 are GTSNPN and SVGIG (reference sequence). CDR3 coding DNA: TGTGCCTGGACCCGAGGGCAGACCTCTGGAAACACCATATATTTT. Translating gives CAWTRGQTSGNTIYF. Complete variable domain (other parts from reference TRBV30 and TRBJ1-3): SQTIHQWPATLVQPVGSPLSLECTVEGTSNPNLYWYRQAAGRGLQLLFYSVGIGQISSEVPQNLSASRPQDRQFILSSKKLLLSDSGFYLCAWTRGQTSGNTIYFGEGSWLTVV.

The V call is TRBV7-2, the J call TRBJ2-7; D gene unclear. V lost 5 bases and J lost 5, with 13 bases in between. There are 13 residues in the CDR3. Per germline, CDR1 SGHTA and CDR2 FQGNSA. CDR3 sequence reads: CASSPVMADEQYF. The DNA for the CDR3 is TGTGCCAGCAGCCCGGTAATGGCGGACGAGCAGTACTTC.

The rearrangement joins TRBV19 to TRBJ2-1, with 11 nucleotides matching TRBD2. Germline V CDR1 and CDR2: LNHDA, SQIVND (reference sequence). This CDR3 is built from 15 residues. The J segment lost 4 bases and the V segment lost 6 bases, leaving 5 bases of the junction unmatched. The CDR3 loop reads CASRTGLAVYNEQFF. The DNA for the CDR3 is TGTGCCAGTAGAACGGGACTAGCGGTGTACAATGAGCAGTTCTTC.

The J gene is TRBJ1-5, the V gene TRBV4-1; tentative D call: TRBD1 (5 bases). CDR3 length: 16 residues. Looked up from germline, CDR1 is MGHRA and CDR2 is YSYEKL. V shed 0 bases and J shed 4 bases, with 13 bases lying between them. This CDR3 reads CASSQDFGGPNQPQHF. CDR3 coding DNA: TGCGCCAGCAGCCAAGATTTCGGGGGTCCGAATCAGCCCCAGCATTTT.

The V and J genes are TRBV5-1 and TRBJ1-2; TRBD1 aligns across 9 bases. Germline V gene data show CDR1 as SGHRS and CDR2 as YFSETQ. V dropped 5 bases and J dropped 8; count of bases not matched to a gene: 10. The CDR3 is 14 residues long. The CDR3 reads CASRRDGTGKGYTF. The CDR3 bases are TGCGCCAGCAGGCGTGACGGGACAGGGAAAGGCTACACCTTC.

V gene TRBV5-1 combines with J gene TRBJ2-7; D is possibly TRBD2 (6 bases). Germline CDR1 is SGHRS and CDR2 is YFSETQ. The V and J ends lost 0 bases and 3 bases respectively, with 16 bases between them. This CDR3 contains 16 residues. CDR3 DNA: TGCGCCAGCAGCTTGGGTCGGACCCGGGGGTTCTACGAGCAGTACTTC. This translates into CASSLGRTRGFYEQYF. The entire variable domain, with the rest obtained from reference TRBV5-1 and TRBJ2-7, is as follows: KAGVTQTPRYLIKTRGQQVTLSCSPISGHRSVSWYQQTPGQGLQFLFEYFSETQRNKGNFPGRFSGRQFSNSRSEMNVSTLELGDSALYLCASSLGRTRGFYEQYFGPGTRLTVT.

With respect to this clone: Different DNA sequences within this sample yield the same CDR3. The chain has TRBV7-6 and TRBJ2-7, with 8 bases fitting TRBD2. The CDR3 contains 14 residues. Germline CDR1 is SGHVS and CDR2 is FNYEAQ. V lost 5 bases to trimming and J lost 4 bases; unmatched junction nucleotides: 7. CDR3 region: CASSPRSGSYEQYF. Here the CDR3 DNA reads TGTGCCAGCAGCCCTAGGAGCGGGAGTTACGAGCAGTACTTC. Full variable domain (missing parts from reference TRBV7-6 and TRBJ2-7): GAGVSQSPRYKVTKRGQDVALRCDPISGHVSLYWYRQALGQGPEFLTYFNYEAQQDKSGLPNDRFSAERPEGSISTLTIQRTEQRDSAMYRCASSPRSGSYEQYFGPGTRLTVT.

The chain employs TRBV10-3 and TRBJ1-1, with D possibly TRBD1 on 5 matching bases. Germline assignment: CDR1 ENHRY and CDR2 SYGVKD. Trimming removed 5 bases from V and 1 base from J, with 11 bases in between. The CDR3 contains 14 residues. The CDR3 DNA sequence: TGTGCCATCAGTCAGGGCCTGGCGAACACTGAAGCTTTCTTT. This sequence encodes CAISQGLANTEAFF.

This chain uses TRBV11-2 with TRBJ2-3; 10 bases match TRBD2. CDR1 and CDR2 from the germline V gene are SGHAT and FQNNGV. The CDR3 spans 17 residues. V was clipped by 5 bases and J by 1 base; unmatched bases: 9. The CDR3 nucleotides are TGTGCCAGCAGCCCACGGGGTCTAGCGGGGGGCACAGATACGCAGTATTTT. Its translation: CASSPRGLAGGTDTQYF. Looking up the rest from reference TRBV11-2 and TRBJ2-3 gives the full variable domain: EAGVAQSPRYKIIEKRQSVAFWCNPISGHATLYWYQQILGQGPKLLIQFQNNGVVDDSQLPKDRFSAERLKGVDSTLKIQPAKLEDSAVYLCASSPRGLAGGTDTQYFGPGTRLTVL.

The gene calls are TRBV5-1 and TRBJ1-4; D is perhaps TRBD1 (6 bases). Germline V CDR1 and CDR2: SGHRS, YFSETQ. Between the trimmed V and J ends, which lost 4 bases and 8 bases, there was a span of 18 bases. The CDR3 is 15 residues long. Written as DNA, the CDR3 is TGCGCCAGCAGCGGAACGACAGGTGGGGTAGAAAAACTGTTTTTT. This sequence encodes CASSGTTGGVEKLFF.

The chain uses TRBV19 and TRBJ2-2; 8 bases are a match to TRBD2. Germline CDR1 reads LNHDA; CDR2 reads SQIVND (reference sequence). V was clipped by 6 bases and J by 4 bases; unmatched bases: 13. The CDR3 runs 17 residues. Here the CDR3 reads CASSPSRGTSVTGELFF. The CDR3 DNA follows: TGTGCCAGTAGCCCCTCTCGGGGGACTAGTGTCACCGGGGAGCTGTTTTTT.

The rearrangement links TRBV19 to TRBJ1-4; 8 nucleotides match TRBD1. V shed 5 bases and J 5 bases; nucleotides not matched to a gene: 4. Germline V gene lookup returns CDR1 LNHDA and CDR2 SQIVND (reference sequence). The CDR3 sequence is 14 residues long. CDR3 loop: CASSRGQENEKLFF. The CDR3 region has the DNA TGTGCCAGTAGTCGGGGACAGGAAAATGAAAAACTGTTTTTT.

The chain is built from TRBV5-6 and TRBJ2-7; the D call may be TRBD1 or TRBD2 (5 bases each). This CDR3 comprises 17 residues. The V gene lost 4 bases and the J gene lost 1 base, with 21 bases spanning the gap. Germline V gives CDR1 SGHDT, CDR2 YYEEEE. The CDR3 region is CASSRAFEGTVSYEQYF. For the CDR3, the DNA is TGTGCCAGCAGCCGGGCCTTTGAGGGGACCGTATCCTACGAGCAGTACTTC.

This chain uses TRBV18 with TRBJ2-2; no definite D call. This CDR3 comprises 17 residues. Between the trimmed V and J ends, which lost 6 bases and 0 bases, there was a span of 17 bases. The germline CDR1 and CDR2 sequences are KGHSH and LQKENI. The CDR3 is CASSRVIGDANTGELFF. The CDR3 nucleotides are TGTGCCAGCTCTCGTGTCATTGGGGATGCGAACACCGGGGAGCTGTTTTTT.

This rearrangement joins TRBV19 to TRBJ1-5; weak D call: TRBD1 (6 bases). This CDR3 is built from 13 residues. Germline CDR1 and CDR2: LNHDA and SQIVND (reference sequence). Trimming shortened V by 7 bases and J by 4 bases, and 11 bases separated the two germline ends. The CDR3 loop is CASKAGANQPQHF. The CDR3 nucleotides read TGTGCCAGTAAGGCAGGGGCTAATCAGCCCCAGCATTTT. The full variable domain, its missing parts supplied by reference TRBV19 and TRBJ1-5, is DGGITQSPKYLFRKEGQNVTLSCEQNLNHDAMYWYRQDPGQGLRLIYYSQIVNDFQKGDIAEGYSVSREKKESFPLTVTSAQKNPTAFYLCASKAGANQPQHFGDGTRLSIL.

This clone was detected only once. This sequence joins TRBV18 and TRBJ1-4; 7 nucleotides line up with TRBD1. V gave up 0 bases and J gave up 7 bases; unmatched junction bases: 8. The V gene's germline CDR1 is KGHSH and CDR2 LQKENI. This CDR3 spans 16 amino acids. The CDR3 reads CASSPPEGAAAEKLFF. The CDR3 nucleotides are TGTGCCAGCTCACCACCGGAGGGGGCTGCGGCTGAAAAACTGTTTTTT.

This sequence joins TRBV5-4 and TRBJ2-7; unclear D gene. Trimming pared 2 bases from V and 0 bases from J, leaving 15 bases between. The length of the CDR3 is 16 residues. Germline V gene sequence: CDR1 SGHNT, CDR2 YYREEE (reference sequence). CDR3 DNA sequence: TGTGCCAGCAGCTTCAGCGAAGGAACCGTCTCCTACGAGCAGTACTTC. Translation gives CASSFSEGTVSYEQYF.